The 5 T cell receptor beta chains in this list originate from one sample, sequenced in a study of CD8 T cells in ankylosing spondylitis. Each CDR3 protein gets one entry after TCRdb re-called the 5' RACE reads with MiXCR. The data contain around 150,000 distinct CDR3 sequences, roughly 6.6% of them seen just once; the ten biggest clones take up roughly 12%. Sample: blood, either unsorted or a sorted T cell fraction (not recorded which). The source is a female donor with ankylosing spondylitis or in good health (not recorded which).

The sample holds a few counts of this clonotype. V is TRBV7-2 and J is TRBJ1-4; weak D call: TRBD1 (5 bases). Trimming pared 5 bases from V and 10 bases from J, leaving 11 bases between. In germline, CDR1 is SGHTA, CDR2 FQGNSA. This CDR3 has 12 amino acids. For the CDR3, the DNA is TGTGCCAGCAGCCAGATGGGGGGAAAACTGTTTTTT. Translating gives CASSQMGGKLFF.

In its sample, this clonotype was seen many times. The chain joins TRBV18 to TRBJ2-3; D call uncertain. The CDR3 totals 14 residues. Germline-derived CDR1 and CDR2 are KGHSH and LQKENI. V lost 3 bases to trimming and J lost 4 bases, with 11 bases between them. The CDR3 region is CASSPSRYSDTQYF. The CDR3 DNA is TGTGCCAGCTCACCGAGTCGATACTCAGATACGCAGTATTTT.

The J gene is TRBJ2-2, the V gene TRBV9; the D gene is possibly TRBD2 (6 bases). Trimming took 3 bases from V and 5 from J, leaving 14 bases between them. Germline values: CDR1 SGDLS, CDR2 YYNGEE. The CDR3 is 15 amino acids. CDR3: CASSAGTLPTGELFF. CDR3 DNA: TGTGCCAGCAGCGCCGGGACTCTACCTACCGGGGAGCTGTTTTTT.

Of note for this clonotype: A read error may account for a junction end that differs from germline. The chain is built from TRBV27 and TRBJ2-2; 12 positions match TRBD2. The CDR3 runs to 15 residues. Germline CDR1 is MNHEY and CDR2 is SMNVEV (reference sequence). The CDR3 DNA reads as TGTGCCAGCAGTTTACTAGCGGGGGGGACCGGGGAGCTGTCTTTT. It codes for CASSLLAGGTGELSF.

This clonotype was seen many times. The chain combines TRBV12-3 or TRBV12-4 with TRBJ1-1; TRBD1 might be the D (5 bases). The CDR3 runs 18 residues. V gave up 4 bases and J gave up 5 bases, with 26 bases separating them. The CDR3 nucleotides are TGTGCCAGCAGTTCCCCGATAGACCTTCGGGGCATAAAAACTGAAGCTTTCTTT. Protein sequence: CASSSPIDLRGIKTEAFF.